The rows below give T cell receptor beta chains drawn from one sample of a study of blood T cells in healthy people across ages. TCRdb recomputed calls from the 5' RACE reads with MiXCR, one row per CDR3 protein. Of roughly 1.7 million distinct CDR3 sequences listed, roughly 30% are singletons. Sequenced: blood. These receptors were collected from a woman in her twenties or thirties in good health. The CDR3 runs from the conserved cysteine through the conserved F or W. The D gene is left open where the match is weak. Rows may omit the clone size; those that give it use once, few, many or a size class.

D: -
J: TRBJ1-5
V: TRBV7-2
length: 14
size: -
DNA: TGTGCCAGCAGCTTCTGGGTTTTCGGTCAGCCCCAGCATTTT
CDR3: CASSFWVFGQPQHF

D: -
J: TRBJ1-4
V: TRBV7-9
length: 14
size: few
DNA: TGTGCCAGCAGCTTAGCCGCCGCAGATGGAAAACTGTTTTTT
CDR3: CASSLAAADGKLFF

D: TRBD1
J: TRBJ1-1
V: TRBV20-1
length: 15
size: -
DNA: TGCAGTGCTGGAGGTACAGGGGCCCTGAACACTGAAGCTTTCTTT
CDR3: CSAGGTGALNTEAFF

D: -
J: TRBJ1-2
V: TRBV7-6
length: 16
size: many
DNA: TGTGCCAGCAGCCCGCAGACAGGTTTTGGGTATAGTGGCTACACCTTC
CDR3: CASSPQTGFGYSGYTF

D: -
J: TRBJ2-1
V: TRBV4-1
length: 16
size: -
DNA: TGCGCCAGCAGCCAAGATGAGTTTCAGCGTACGGGTGAGCAGTTCTTC
CDR3: CASSQDEFQRTGEQFF

D: TRBD2
J: TRBJ2-3
V: TRBV27
length: 16
size: -
DNA: TGTGCCAGCAGTTTCCTAGCGGGAGCGAACACAGATACGCAGTATTTT
CDR3: CASSFLAGANTDTQYF

D: TRBD2
J: TRBJ2-1
V: TRBV20-1
length: 15
size: -
DNA: TGCAGTGCTAGGCAAGGCGGGAGCTCCTACAATGAGCAGTTCTTC
CDR3: CSARQGGSSYNEQFF

D: -
J: TRBJ1-1
V: TRBV27
length: 15
size: few
DNA: TGTGCCAGCAGTTTAACGGGCATCATGAACACTGAAGCTTTCTTT
CDR3: CASSLTGIMNTEAFF

D: TRBD1
J: TRBJ1-1
V: TRBV27
length: 14
size: few
DNA: TGTGCCAGCAGTCTCCAGGACAGGGGGGCTGAAGCTTTCTTT
CDR3: CASSLQDRGAEAFF

D: -
J: TRBJ1-2
V: TRBV2
length: 14
size: few
DNA: TGTGCCAGCCTGTCGGACGCTTATAACTATGGCTACACCTTC
CDR3: CASLSDAYNYGYTF

D: -
J: TRBJ2-5
V: TRBV27
length: 13
size: many
DNA: TGTGCCAGCAGCGAGCTTACCCTGGAGACCCAGTACTTC
CDR3: CASSELTLETQYF

D: -
J: TRBJ2-2
V: TRBV4-1
length: 17
size: -
DNA: TGCGCCAGCAGCCAAGAGGGCAGAAGTCCCAACACCGGGGAGCTGTTTTTT
CDR3: CASSQEGRSPNTGELFF

D: TRBD2
J: TRBJ2-5
V: TRBV5-1
length: 16
size: few
DNA: TGCGCCAGCAGCTTGGCGGTAGCGGGAAACCAAGAGACCCAGTACTTC
CDR3: CASSLAVAGNQETQYF

D: TRBD2
J: TRBJ2-3
V: TRBV11-2
length: 15
size: -
DNA: TGTGCCAGCGGATCTCGGGGGGGCCTCGCAGATACGCAGTATTTT
CDR3: CASGSRGGLADTQYF

D: -
J: TRBJ2-7
V: TRBV4-1
length: 18
size: once
DNA: TGCGCCAGTAGCCAAGATAACAGATTAGGTCGGAGCGGATCCAAGCAGTACTTC
CDR3: CASSQDNRLGRSGSKQYF

D: -
J: TRBJ2-3
V: TRBV6-1
length: 14
size: -
DNA: TGTGCCAGCACTAATGGAAAGTACACAGATACGCAGTATTTT
CDR3: CASTNGKYTDTQYF

D: -
J: TRBJ1-2
V: TRBV28
length: 13
size: few
DNA: TGTGCCAGCAGTTTATCCCGGGCCGACGGCTACACCTTC
CDR3: CASSLSRADGYTF

D: TRBD1
J: TRBJ2-1
V: TRBV7-9
length: 15
size: few
DNA: TGTGCCAGCAGCCAGGACAGGGCCCCCTACAATGAGCAGTTCTTC
CDR3: CASSQDRAPYNEQFF

D: TRBD1
J: TRBJ2-3
V: TRBV29-1
length: 17
size: many
DNA: TGCAGCAGTATGGGACAGGGTCTAGCACGGGGCACAGATACGCAGTATTTT
CDR3: CSSMGQGLARGTDTQYF

D: -
J: TRBJ2-1
V: TRBV5-1
length: 15
size: few
DNA: TGCGCCAGCAGCTTGTCTGGGAACCACAACAATGAGCAGTTCTTC
CDR3: CASSLSGNHNNEQFF

D: -
J: TRBJ2-3
V: TRBV6-1
length: 16
size: few
DNA: TGTGCCAGCAGTGAACCCGGGGGCCCTAGCACAGATACGCAGTATTTT
CDR3: CASSEPGGPSTDTQYF

D: TRBD2
J: TRBJ2-7
V: TRBV6-1
length: 15
size: few
DNA: TGTGCCAGCAGCAGACTAGCGGGAAAGTCCTACGAGCAGTACTTC
CDR3: CASSRLAGKSYEQYF

D: TRBD1
J: TRBJ1-2
V: TRBV30
length: 14
size: once
DNA: TGTGCCTGGAGCCAAATAGGACAGGCCTATGGCTACACCTTC
CDR3: CAWSQIGQAYGYTF

D: -
J: TRBJ2-5
V: TRBV4-2
length: 14
size: many
DNA: TGTGCCAGCAGCCACCACTCAATCCAAGAGACCCAGTACTTC
CDR3: CASSHHSIQETQYF

D: TRBD2
J: TRBJ2-1
V: TRBV20-1
length: 17
size: -
DNA: TGCAGTGCTTTGACTAGCGGGGGGCCTACCCCCTACAATGAGCAGTTCTTC
CDR3: CSALTSGGPTPYNEQFF

D: -
J: TRBJ1-6
V: TRBV21-1
length: 15
size: -
DNA: TGTGCCAGCAGCAGTCCGGGACAGGACTTGGTGCCCCTCCACTTT
CDR3: CASSSPGQDLVPLHF

D: -
J: TRBJ2-5
V: TRBV20-1
length: 14
size: -
DNA: TGCAGTGCTAGTTCGCCCACTCAGAGGGAGACCCAGTACTTC
CDR3: CSASSPTQRETQYF

D: -
J: TRBJ2-7
V: TRBV29-1
length: 13
size: many
DNA: TGCAGCGCCCTTGGAGGGGGCACCAACGAGCAGTACTTC
CDR3: CSALGGGTNEQYF

D: TRBD2
J: TRBJ2-1
V: TRBV6-5
length: 16
size: once
DNA: TGTGCCAGCAGTTACGCGTCCGGGAGGGCCAGGGATGAGCAGTTCTTC
CDR3: CASSYASGRARDEQFF

D: -
J: TRBJ1-2
V: TRBV6-2/TRBV6-3
length: 15
size: -
DNA: TGTGCCAGCCTAGGGTCCGGGGGGAAGGACTATGGCTACACCTTC
CDR3: CASLGSGGKDYGYTF

D: TRBD1
J: TRBJ1-2
V: TRBV7-9
length: 14
size: -
DNA: TGTGCCAGCAGCTCATCCTCCAGGGGGTACGGCTACACCTTC
CDR3: CASSSSSRGYGYTF

D: TRBD2
J: TRBJ2-3
V: TRBV20-1
length: 17
size: -
DNA: TGCAGTGCCTACATAGCGGGAGGACCTTTGGGGACAGATACGCAGTATTTT
CDR3: CSAYIAGGPLGTDTQYF

D: TRBD2
J: TRBJ2-5
V: TRBV7-3
length: 13
size: few
DNA: TGTGCCAGCAGCATAGGACTAGCAGAGACCCAGTACTTC
CDR3: CASSIGLAETQYF

D: TRBD2
J: TRBJ2-1
V: TRBV29-1
length: 16
size: few
DNA: TGCAGCGTTGAGAGGAGCGGGAGGGCCTACGACGGTGAGCAGTTCTTC
CDR3: CSVERSGRAYDGEQFF

D: -
J: TRBJ1-2
V: TRBV30
length: 15
size: few
DNA: TGTGCCTGCCAACTTACGGGGGGCCGGGCCTATGGCTACACCTTC
CDR3: CACQLTGGRAYGYTF

D: -
J: TRBJ1-1
V: TRBV3-1
length: 16
size: -
DNA: TGTGCCAGCAGCCAACATGGCGGGACCTTGAACACTGAAGCTTTCTTT
CDR3: CASSQHGGTLNTEAFF

D: -
J: TRBJ2-5
V: TRBV7-9
length: 13
size: many
DNA: TGTGCCAGCAGCTTAGCTCTTCAAGAGACCCAGTACTTC
CDR3: CASSLALQETQYF

D: TRBD1
J: TRBJ1-2
V: TRBV13
length: 15
size: few
DNA: TGTGCCAGCAGCGAAAGGGGGCCGCGTCATGGAAGCTACACCTTC
CDR3: CASSERGPRHGSYTF

D: TRBD2
J: TRBJ2-3
V: TRBV3-1
length: 14
size: -
DNA: TGTGCCACCCGACTAGCGGGGACCTCAGATACGCAGTATTTT
CDR3: CATRLAGTSDTQYF

D: -
J: TRBJ2-7
V: TRBV15
length: 15
size: few
DNA: TGTGCCACCAGCAGAGAAGGGGGGGTCGGCGCCGAGCAGTACTTC
CDR3: CATSREGGVGAEQYF

D: -
J: TRBJ1-2
V: TRBV27
length: 13
size: -
DNA: TGTGCCAGCAGAAGAGACGTATACCATGGCTACACCTTC
CDR3: CASRRDVYHGYTF

D: TRBD2
J: TRBJ2-1
V: TRBV20-1
length: 15
size: few
DNA: TGCAGTGCAAGGACTAGCGGGATTCTTACGGATGAGCAGTTCTTC
CDR3: CSARTSGILTDEQFF

D: -
J: TRBJ1-2
V: TRBV7-9
length: 16
size: -
DNA: TGTGCCAGCAGCCCAGGGTCCGGGCAGGCTAACTATGGCTACACCTTC
CDR3: CASSPGSGQANYGYTF

D: -
J: TRBJ2-7
V: TRBV9
length: 15
size: -
DNA: TGTGCCAGCAGCGTTGGGGGTAGCTCCTACAATGAGCAGTACTTC
CDR3: CASSVGGSSYNEQYF

D: -
J: TRBJ2-3
V: TRBV29-1
length: 13
size: many
DNA: TGCAGCGTTGAACGGGGCGGCACAGATACGCAGTATTTT
CDR3: CSVERGGTDTQYF

D: -
J: TRBJ1-1
V: TRBV7-9
length: 15
size: -
DNA: TGTGCCAGCAGCTCACTTACGGGCGAGTACACTGAAGCTTTCTTT
CDR3: CASSSLTGEYTEAFF

D: TRBD2
J: TRBJ2-3
V: TRBV20-1
length: 14
size: -
DNA: TGCAGTGCTAAGACTAGCGGGGGGGGAGATACGCAGTATTTT
CDR3: CSAKTSGGGDTQYF

D: -
J: TRBJ2-7
V: TRBV29-1
length: 13
size: -
DNA: TGCAGCGTCGAAGTACAGGAGTCCTGCGAGCAGTACTTC
CDR3: CSVEVQESCEQYF

D: -
J: TRBJ2-1
V: TRBV7-7
length: 15
size: many
DNA: TGTGCCAGCAGCTTAGGGGGAGGAGTAAACAATGAGCAGTTCTTC
CDR3: CASSLGGGVNNEQFF

D: -
J: TRBJ2-7
V: TRBV6-5
length: 15
size: -
DNA: TGTGCCAGCAGTTACTCCCGGGACGCGTCCTACGAGCAGTACTTC
CDR3: CASSYSRDASYEQYF

D: TRBD2
J: TRBJ2-7
V: TRBV11-2
length: 14
size: many
DNA: TGTGCCAGCAGCCCTATAGCGGGTAGCGGCGAGCAGTACTTC
CDR3: CASSPIAGSGEQYF

D: -
J: TRBJ1-1
V: TRBV4-1
length: 17
size: few
DNA: TGCGCCAGCAGCCAAGATAGGGTCGGCTCGGGGAACACTGAAGCTTTCTTT
CDR3: CASSQDRVGSGNTEAFF

D: -
J: TRBJ2-3
V: TRBV30
length: 12
size: -
DNA: TGTGCCTGGAGTGTGCAGTCAGATACGCAGTATTTT
CDR3: CAWSVQSDTQYF